These 16 T cell receptor beta chains were sequenced from one sample in a study of T cells after yellow fever vaccination. From the 5' RACE reads, TCRdb called clonotypes with MiXCR, one entry per CDR3 protein. The sample records 95,000 to 150,000 distinct CDR3 sequences, nearly 15% being singletons. Sequencing used CD8+ T cells sorted from PBMCs, obtained 5 days after the yellow fever booster vaccination. The receptors originated from a man younger than 35 who received the YFV17D yellow fever vaccine.

This clonotype occurred a few times. The genes are TRBV7-9 and TRBJ2-5, with no clear D. The CDR3 is made up of 12 amino acids. CDR1 is SEHNR, CDR2 FQNEAQ, per germline (reference sequence). V was cut by 5 bases and J by 5 bases, with 9 bases left in between. In DNA form, the CDR3 reads TGTGCCAGCAGCCCAGAGGCGGAGACCCAGTACTTC. It codes for CASSPEAETQYF.

This clonotype appeared many times. The chain carries TRBV12-3 or TRBV12-4 and TRBJ1-1; perhaps TRBD1 as D (6 bases). There are 15 residues in the CDR3. V lost 4 bases, J lost 0 bases, and 12 bases lay in between. DNA of the CDR3: TGTGCCAGCAGTTATACAGGGCTCATGAACACTGAAGCTTTCTTT. Protein: CASSYTGLMNTEAFF.

This clonotype was counted ten times or more. V usage is TRBV29-1 and J usage is TRBJ2-1; TRBD1 matches 9 bases. J gave up 4 bases and V 8 bases, and 12 bases lay outside the gene matches. Germline lookup yields CDR1 SQVTM and CDR2 ANQGSEA. The CDR3 consists of 15 residues. CDR3: CSSSGGQGFYNEQFF. The CDR3 coding sequence is TGCAGCTCCTCCGGGGGACAGGGTTTTTACAATGAGCAGTTCTTC.

The chain combines TRBV4-3 with TRBJ2-1; weak D call: TRBD1 (6 bases). The CDR3 spans 15 residues. Germline loops: CDR1 LGHNA, CDR2 YSLEER. The V end lost 4 bases, the J end lost 5 bases, and 15 bases lay between the germline ends. The CDR3: CASSPGQSLHNEQFF. Here the CDR3 DNA reads TGCGCCAGCAGCCCGGGACAATCTCTGCACAATGAGCAGTTCTTC.

This clonotype has a count of ten or more. V is TRBV6-5 and J is TRBJ2-1, with 13 nucleotides matching TRBD2. J lost 7 bases, V lost 4 bases, and 4 bases had no gene match. This CDR3 spans 15 amino acids. CDR1 and CDR2 (germline): MNHEY, SVGAGI. The CDR3 here is CASSSTSGGPNEQFF. CDR3 coding DNA: TGTGCCAGCAGTTCGACTAGCGGGGGGCCGAATGAGCAGTTCTTC.

The sample holds a few counts of this clonotype. This chain links TRBV20-1 with TRBJ2-7, with 9 positions matching TRBD2. The CDR3 consists of 13 residues. Trimming cost V 3 bases and J 1 base; bases outside gene matches: 1. Germline V gene sequence: CDR1 DFQATT, CDR2 SNEGSKA (reference sequence). Here the CDR3 DNA reads TGCAGTGCTAGGACTAGCGGTTCCTACGAGCAGTACGTC. The encoded protein is CSARTSGSYEQYV.

CDR3 region: CSARTSGDEQFF. Here the CDR3 DNA reads TGCAGTGCTAGAACCTCGGGCGATGAGCAGTTCTTC. The J gene is TRBJ2-1, the V gene TRBV20-1, with D hard to call. CDR1 and CDR2 (germline): DFQATT, SNEGSKA (reference sequence). The CDR3 totals 12 residues. V lost 2 bases to trimming and J lost 8 bases, with 10 bases between them.

This chain uses TRBV7-9 with TRBJ2-5; possible D gene TRBD2, 6 bases. This CDR3 is 16 amino acids long. Germline CDR1 and CDR2: SEHNR and FQNEAQ (reference sequence). Trimming removed 1 base from V and 1 base from J, with 13 bases in between. CDR3 protein: CASSLDLARVQETQYF. DNA of the CDR3: TGTGCCAGCAGCTTAGACCTAGCGAGGGTCCAAGAGACCCAGTACTTC.

The chain recombines TRBV20-1 with TRBJ1-2; TRBD1 aligns across 8 bases. V trimming: 1 base; J trimming: 8 bases; junction bases outside the gene matches: 6. The CDR3 sequence is 13 residues long. Germline CDR1 reads DFQATT; CDR2 reads SNEGSKA (reference sequence). The CDR3 is CSARVDRGWGYTF. The CDR3 DNA sequence: TGCAGTGCTAGAGTCGACAGGGGATGGGGCTACACCTTC.

In its sample, this clonotype was seen a few times. The chain has TRBV11-2 and TRBJ2-1; 8 nucleotides match TRBD1. J lost 3 bases, V lost 7 bases, and 5 bases had no gene match. CDR1 is SGHAT and CDR2 is FQNNGV in the germline V gene. This CDR3 is built from 14 residues. The CDR3 here is CASKHTGGYNEQFF. CDR3 DNA sequence: TGTGCCAGCAAACATACAGGGGGCTACAATGAGCAGTTCTTC.

This clonotype was observed many times. The chain combines TRBV29-1 with TRBJ2-1; TRBD2 matches 8 bases. The V gene end was trimmed by 3 bases and the J gene end by 4 bases; junction bases not matched to a gene: 5. The CDR3 runs to 14 residues. CDR1 and CDR2 from the germline V gene are SQVTM and ANQGSEA. The CDR3 coding sequence is TGCAGCGTTGACTTCCGGGGGGGATACAATGAGCAGTTCTTC. It codes for CSVDFRGGYNEQFF.

This clonotype appeared many times. CDR3 residues: CASSQGGEGYNEQFF. The CDR3 nucleotides are TGTGCCAGCAGCCAGGGGGGAGAAGGGTACAATGAGCAGTTCTTC. This chain connects TRBV3-1 to TRBJ2-1, with D maybe TRBD2 (6 bases). Germline CDR1 and CDR2: LGHDT and YNNKEL (reference sequence). V lost 3 bases to trimming and J lost 4 bases, with 13 bases between them. The CDR3 contains 15 residues.

The chain carries TRBV3-1 and TRBJ2-3; TRBD2 is a possible D gene (6 bases). V dropped 0 bases and J dropped 6 bases, with 10 bases sitting between them. Germline V gene sequence: CDR1 LGHDT, CDR2 YNNKEL (reference sequence). CDR3 length: 14 residues. The CDR3 sequence: CASSQEGEDDTQYF. CDR3 DNA sequence: TGTGCCAGCAGCCAAGAGGGGGAGGACGATACGCAGTATTTT.

CDR3 bases: TGTGCCAGCAGCCTACTCCTAGCGGGGGGAGGAGAGACCCAGTACTTC. Protein sequence: CASSLLLAGGGETQYF. The chain links TRBV13 to TRBJ2-5, with TRBD2 identical over 11 bases. J was trimmed by 4 bases and V by 5 bases; bases with no gene match: 9. This CDR3 spans 16 amino acids. The germline V gene encodes CDR1 PRHDT and CDR2 FYEKMQ (reference sequence).

The chain combines TRBV19 with TRBJ1-1; 7 bases map to TRBD1. V dropped 8 bases and J dropped 5; count of bases not matched to a gene: 11. The CDR3 loop spans 14 amino acids. Germline V CDR1 and CDR2: LNHDA, SQIVND (reference sequence). In nucleotides, the CDR3 is TGTGCCAGTGGTACTAGGGGGCTTGGGACTGAAGCTTTCTTT. It codes for CASGTRGLGTEAFF. The variable domain in full, with the rest retrieved from reference TRBV19 and TRBJ1-1, is DGGITQSPKYLFRKEGQNVTLSCEQNLNHDAMYWYRQDPGQGLRLIYYSQIVNDFQKGDIAEGYSVSREKKESFPLTVTSAQKNPTAFYLCASGTRGLGTEAFFGQGTRLTVV.

The chain links TRBV4-2 to TRBJ1-1; D perhaps matches TRBD1 (6 bases). Per germline, CDR1 LGHNA and CDR2 YNFKEQ. The CDR3 has 14 amino acids. Trimming stripped 1 base from V and 5 bases from J, with 11 bases between. DNA of the CDR3: TGTGCCAGCAGCCAAGTGGGGGCAGGGACTGAAGCTTTCTTT. Translated: CASSQVGAGTEAFF.